This TCR beta chain stems from a study of T cell responses to AZD1222 COVID-19 vaccine. This CDR3 has 17 amino acids. The V segment lost 1 base and the J segment 4 bases; nucleotides outside the gene matches: 8. CDR1 and CDR2 (germline): SGHRS, YFSETQ. The study's findings and limits: Epitopes outside B.1.351 and B.1.1.7 mutated regions reportedly drew nearly half of spike TCRs. Baseline serostatus was positive in only five to seven AZD1222 recipients.

Clones were sequenced by immunoSEQ multiplex PCR, and TCRdb holds only the in-frame ones, with some missing. The data contain roughly 40,000 clones, around 90% of them singletons. Comments on this clone: Antigen unknown.

The chain has TRBV5-1 and TRBJ2-2; 9 nucleotides align to TRBD2. The sample here was peripheral blood, taken 28 days after the second AZD1222 dose. The receptor's source is an adult who received the AZD1222 COVID-19 vaccine. DNA of the CDR3: TGCGCCAGCAGCTTGAGTAGCGGGGGTACCCTCACCGGGGAGCTGTTTTTT. Its translation is CASSLSSGGTLTGELFF.